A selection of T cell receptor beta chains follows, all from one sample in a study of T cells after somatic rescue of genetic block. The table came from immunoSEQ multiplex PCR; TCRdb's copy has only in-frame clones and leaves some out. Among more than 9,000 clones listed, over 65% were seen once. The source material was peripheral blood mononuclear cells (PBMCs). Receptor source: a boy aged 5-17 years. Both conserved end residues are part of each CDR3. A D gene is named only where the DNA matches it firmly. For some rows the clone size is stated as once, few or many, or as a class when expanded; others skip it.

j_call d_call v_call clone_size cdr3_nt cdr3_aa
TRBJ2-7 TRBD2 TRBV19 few TGTGCCAGTAGTCCCCGGGACTATTGGGATTACGAGCAGTACTTC CASSPRDYWDYEQYF
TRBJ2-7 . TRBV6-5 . TGTGCCAGCGCCCACCCTCATAACTTATCCTACGAGCAGTACTTC CASAHPHNLSYEQYF
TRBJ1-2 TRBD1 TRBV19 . TGTGCCAGTAGGGGACAGGGGGGAGGCTACACCTTC CASRGQGGGYTF
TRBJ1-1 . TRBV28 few TGTGCCAGCAGTTTCGTGGACGGGCTATTTGCTGAAGCTTTCTTT CASSFVDGLFAEAFF
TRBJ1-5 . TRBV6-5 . TGTGCCAGCAGTTACGATGGGGTCTCTCAGCCCCAGCATTTT CASSYDGVSQPQHF
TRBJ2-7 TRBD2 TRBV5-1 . TGCGCCAGCAGCCTCGGGACTAGCGGGAGGGTCGAGCAGTACTTC CASSLGTSGRVEQYF
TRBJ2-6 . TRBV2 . TGTGCCAGCTTGCAGCCTGGGGCCAACGTCCTGACTTTC CASLQPGANVLTF
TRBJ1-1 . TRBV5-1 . TGCGCCAGCAGCCCCAGGACGGGTCCTCTCACTGAAGCTTTCTTT CASSPRTGPLTEAFF
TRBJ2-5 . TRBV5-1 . TGCGCCAGCAATCTTGCCAAAGGGGAGCAGTACTTC CASNLAKGEQYF
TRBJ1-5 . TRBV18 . TGTGCCAGCTCACCACCGCTCGAGGGGAACAATCAGCCCCAGCATTTT CASSPPLEGNNQPQHF
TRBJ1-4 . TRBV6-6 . TGTGCCAGCAGTTACTCCGGGACAAATGAAAAACTGTTTTTT CASSYSGTNEKLFF
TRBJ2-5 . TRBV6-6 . TGTGCCAGCAAGATGATAAGTCAAGAGACCCAGTACTTC CASKMISQETQYF
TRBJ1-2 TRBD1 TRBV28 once TGTGCCAGCAGTTTCTCGGGACAGCCCCTTTATGGCTACACCTTC CASSFSGQPLYGYTF
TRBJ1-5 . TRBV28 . TGTGCCAGCAGTTTAAAGGGGAGAGGCAATCAGCCCCAGCATTTT CASSLKGRGNQPQHF
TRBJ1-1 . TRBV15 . TGTGCCACCAGCAGGGGGTGGGAGAAGGCTGAAGCTTTCTTT CATSRGWEKAEAFF
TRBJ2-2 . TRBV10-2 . TGCGCCAGCAGTGGACAGCGGTCGAACACCGGGGAGCTGTTTTTT CASSGQRSNTGELFF
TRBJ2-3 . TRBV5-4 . TGTGCCAGCAGCTTGGATGATTTGTATACGCAGTATTTT CASSLDDLYTQYF
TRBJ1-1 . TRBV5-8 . TGTGCCAGCAGCCATGGACGGGGATGGAACACTGAAGCTTTCTTT CASSHGRGWNTEAFF
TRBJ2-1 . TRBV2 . TGTGCCAGCAGGGGTCGGCGGGACTCCAATGAGCAGTTCTTC CASRGRRDSNEQFF
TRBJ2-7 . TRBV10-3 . TGTGCCATCAGTGAGTCAGGGGAGCAGTACTTC CAISESGEQYF
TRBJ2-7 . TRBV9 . TGTGCCAGCAGCGTAGATAACAATGGTAAGCAGTACTTC CASSVDNNGKQYF
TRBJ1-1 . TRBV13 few TGTGCCAGCAGCGTCCGGGCTCCCCTAAACACTGAAGCTTTCTTT CASSVRAPLNTEAFF
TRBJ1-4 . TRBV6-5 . TGTGCCAGCAGTTACTCCGGGACAAATGAAAAACTGTTTTTT CASSYSGTNEKLFF
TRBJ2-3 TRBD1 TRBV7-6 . TGTGCCAGCAGCCCAAACCGGGACAGGGGGCTTTATCCCTTCACAGATACGCAGTATTTT CASSPNRDRGLYPFTDTQYF
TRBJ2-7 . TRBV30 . TGTGCCTGGAGAAGACCACGACAGATTAGAGGCTACGAGCAGTACTTC CAWRRPRQIRGYEQYF
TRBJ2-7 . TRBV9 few TGTGCCAGCAGCCCGCCGACAGGTTCCTACGAGCAGTACTTC CASSPPTGSYEQYF
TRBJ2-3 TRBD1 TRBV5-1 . TGCGCCAGTCACCGGGACAGAGGGACAGATACGCAGTATTTT CASHRDRGTDTQYF
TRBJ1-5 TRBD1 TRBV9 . TGTGCCAGCAGCGGACAGGGGAGGAATCAGCCCCAGCATTTT CASSGQGRNQPQHF
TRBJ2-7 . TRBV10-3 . TGTGCCATCTCGGATCCTTTAGGGACGGGGCCCTACGAGCAGTACTTC CAISDPLGTGPYEQYF
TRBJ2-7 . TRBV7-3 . TGTGCCAGCAGCTTCGCTTCCTACGAGCAGTACTTC CASSFASYEQYF
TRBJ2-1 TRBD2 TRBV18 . TGTGCCAGCTCACCAGTTAGGGTACGGATCCCAGGGCAGACTAGCGGCTACAATGAGCAGTTCTTC CASSPVRVRIPGQTSGYNEQFF
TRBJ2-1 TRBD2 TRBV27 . TGTGCCAGCATCCTTAGGGGACTAGCGGGAGATGAGCAGTTCTTC CASILRGLAGDEQFF
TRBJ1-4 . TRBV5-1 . TGCGCCAGCAGCCTGACGGGGGCAGAGGGTGAAAAACTGTTTTTT CASSLTGAEGEKLFF
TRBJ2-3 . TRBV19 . TGTGCCAGTAGTAGCAGACCCACAGATACGCAGTATTTT CASSSRPTDTQYF
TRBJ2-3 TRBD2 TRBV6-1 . TGTGCCAGCCGGGGGAGGGACGGCCCCACAGATACGCAGTATTTT CASRGRDGPTDTQYF
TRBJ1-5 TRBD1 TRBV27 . TGTGCCAGCAGTCTCTATCCGACAGGGGGACTAGCCCAGCATTTT CASSLYPTGGLAQHF
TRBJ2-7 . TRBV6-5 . TGTGCCAGCACTCTCTGGACTGGGGACACTTGCGAGCAGTACTTC CASTLWTGDTCEQYF
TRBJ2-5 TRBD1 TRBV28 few TGTGCCAGCAGTTTATGGGGGACAGCTCAAGAGACCCAGTACTTC CASSLWGTAQETQYF
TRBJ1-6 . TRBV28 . TGTGCCAGCAGTTTACCTGGAGGCGGGGGCAGGTATAATTCACCCCTCCACTTT CASSLPGGGGRYNSPLHF
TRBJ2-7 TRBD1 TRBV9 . TGTGCCAGCAGCGTAGCTTTCGGGACAGGGACCCACGAGCAGTACTTC CASSVAFGTGTHEQYF
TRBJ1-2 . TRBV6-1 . TGTGCCAGCACCCCAAAGGGGGTTGGCTACACCTTC CASTPKGVGYTF
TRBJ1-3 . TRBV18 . TGTGCCAGCTCACCTTTCCCCGTCTCAACGGGAAACACCATATATTTT CASSPFPVSTGNTIYF
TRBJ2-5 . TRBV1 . TGCACCAGCAGCCAAACTTTCCTAGCGGTTCGTATTGAGACCCAGTACTTC CTSSQTFLAVRIETQYF
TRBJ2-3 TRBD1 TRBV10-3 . TGTGCCATCGAGGGACAGGGTGGAAATACGCAGTATTTT CAIEGQGGNTQYF
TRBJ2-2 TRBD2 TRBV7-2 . TGTGCCAGCAGCTTTAGCGGGGCGAACACCGGGGAGCTGTTTTTT CASSFSGANTGELFF
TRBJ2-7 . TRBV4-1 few TGCGCCAGCAGCCAACCCGGGTCCCCCTACGAGCAGTACTTC CASSQPGSPYEQYF
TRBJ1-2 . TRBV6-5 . TGTGCCAGTAGCATAACGGGGCTTAACTATGGCTACACCTTC CASSITGLNYGYTF
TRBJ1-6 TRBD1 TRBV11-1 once TGTGCCAGCAGCCGAGACAGGGGGACTAATTCACCCCTCCACTTT CASSRDRGTNSPLHF
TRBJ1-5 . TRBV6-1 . TGTGCCAGCAGTCTGATTAGGTGGCATTTT CASSLIRWHF
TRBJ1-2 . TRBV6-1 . TGTGCCAGCAGTGGGGGGGGGCGAGGCTATGGCTACACCTTC CASSGGGRGYGYTF
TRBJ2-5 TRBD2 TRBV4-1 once TGCGCCAGCAGCCATGGGACTAGCGGGGGGACTTCTCAAGAGACCCAGTACTTC CASSHGTSGGTSQETQYF
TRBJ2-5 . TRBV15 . TGTGCCACCAGCAGAGATGTTCCGCTTACGACAGGGAGGGAGACCCAGTACTTC CATSRDVPLTTGRETQYF
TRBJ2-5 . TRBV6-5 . TGTGCCAGCAGTTCAGGGCCAGAGACCCAGTACTTC CASSSGPETQYF
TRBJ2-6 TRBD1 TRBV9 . TGTGCCAGCAGCGTTTGGGGGAGGGACAGGGCCCTGGGTGGGGCCAACGTCCTGACTTTC CASSVWGRDRALGGANVLTF
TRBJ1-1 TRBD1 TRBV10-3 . TGTGCCATCAGTGAGTCGTGGGACAGTGGGGCTGAAGCTTTCTTT CAISESWDSGAEAFF
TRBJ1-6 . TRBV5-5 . TGTGCCAGCAGCTTATTGGCGAGGGATTCACCCCTCCACTTT CASSLLARDSPLHF
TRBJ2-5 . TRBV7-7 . TGTGCCAGCAGCTCGGGCCTGGTTCGGGCAGAGACCCAGTACTTC CASSSGLVRAETQYF
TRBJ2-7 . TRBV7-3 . TGTGCCAGCAGCTTGTCTCCACTAGCTTCCGGCTACGAGCAGTACTTC CASSLSPLASGYEQYF
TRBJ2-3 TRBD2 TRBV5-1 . TGCGCCAGCAGCCCTGCCTGGACTAGCGGGGGGAGAGGAGATACGCAGTATTTT CASSPAWTSGGRGDTQYF